The entry below gives a single T cell receptor (beta chain) sequence along with its context. These data come from a study of cytomegalovirus exposure and HLA in healthy donors. Trimming cost V 6 bases and J 3 bases; bases outside gene matches: 3. From germline, CDR1 is KGHSH and CDR2 LQKENI. This CDR3 has 13 residues. The study ran its PCR with 60 Vbeta and 13 Jbeta primers. The protocol was immunoSEQ multiplex PCR, while the TCRdb copy is restricted to in-frame clones and leaves out a portion. Of 150,000 to 200,000 clones in the sample, approximately 71% are singletons; the top ten hold approximately 10%.

The V and J genes are TRBV18 and TRBJ2-3; TRBD2 agrees at 7 bases. Specimen: PBMCs. This sequence originates from a man between 18 and 29 years old in good health and CMV-seropositive. CDR3: CASSSLATDTQYF. Here the CDR3 DNA reads TGTGCCAGCTCGTCACTAGCGACAGATACGCAGTATTTT. The full variable domain, its missing parts supplied by reference TRBV18 and TRBJ2-3, is NAGVMQNPRHLVRRRGQEARLRCSPMKGHSHVYWYRQLPEEGLKFMVYLQKENIIDESGMPKERFSAEFPKEGPSILRIQQVVRGDSAAYFCASSSLATDTQYFGPGTRLTVL.